This T cell receptor (delta chain) was documented in a study of Vδ1+ human thymocytes. In its sample, this clone was seen a few times. Its antigen remains unidentified. The template was reverse-transcribed extracted RNA. Multiplex PCR used pooled V-gene forward primers and a constant-region reverse primer to amplify CDR3s. TCRdb reprocessed the multiplex PCR reads through CATT. The sample lists under 25,000 delta-chain clones; 29% were seen once. The germline gives CDR1 TSWWSYY, CDR2 QGS. V was pared by 3 bases and J by 1 base, with 20 bases of the junction left unmatched. The CDR3 is 22 residues long. Alphabeta T cells were depleted, then CD3+ Vdelta1+ Vdelta2- thymocytes were FACS-sorted. Findings of the study overall: The authors advised highly purified populations and single-cell validation. Thymic delta-chain repertoires held roughly 18% Vdelta2 sequences and few Vdelta3, despite high sort purity. Thymic TRG and TRD repertoires appeared highly polyclonal.

The rearrangement links TRDV1 to TRDJ1; 13 nucleotides agree with TRDD3. The sample taken for sequencing was Vdelta1+ gamma-delta thymocytes from the thymus. Subset here: FACS-sorted CD3+ TCRalphabeta- TCRVdelta1+ TCRVdelta2- thymocytes. The origin of this receptor is a boy less than two years old who had congenital heart surgery. CDR3 sequence: CALGELPVPEHWGIRCTDKLIF. The CDR3 nucleotides are TGTGCTCTTGGGGAGCTCCCAGTTCCAGAGCACTGGGGGATACGTTGCACCGATAAACTCATCTTT.